The T cell receptor beta chain under discussion was sequenced for a study of blood T cell repertoires in COVID-19. Study in general: Italy, Spain and the United States were the sources of the convalescent and acute COVID-19 samples. The analysed material was cDNA or gDNA that came from T cells, B-cell-depleted T cells, or PBMCs.

Original analysis: Estimation of nucleated cell counts relied on the amplification of reference gene primers. The table came from immunoSEQ multiplex PCR; TCRdb's copy has only in-frame clones and leaves some out. That table furnishes V, J and clone size, whereas the DNA furnished D and trimming. The sample yields some 370,000 clones, about four fifths seen once. This CDR3 has 12 residues. V was pared by 10 bases and J by 3 bases, with 12 bases between. Germline CDR1 and CDR2: SNHLY and FYNNEI. Participant ages covered about 18 to 89 years across 24 US areas. The source of this sequence is a woman in her forties or fifties who had recovered from COVID-19. The chain joins TRBV2 to TRBJ1-1; the D gene is possibly TRBD1 (6 bases). The sequencing input was PBMCs or T cells enriched from blood (not recorded which). In nucleotides, the CDR3 is TGTGCCACCCAACAGGGACACACTGAAGCTTTCTTT. Its protein product is CATQQGHTEAFF.